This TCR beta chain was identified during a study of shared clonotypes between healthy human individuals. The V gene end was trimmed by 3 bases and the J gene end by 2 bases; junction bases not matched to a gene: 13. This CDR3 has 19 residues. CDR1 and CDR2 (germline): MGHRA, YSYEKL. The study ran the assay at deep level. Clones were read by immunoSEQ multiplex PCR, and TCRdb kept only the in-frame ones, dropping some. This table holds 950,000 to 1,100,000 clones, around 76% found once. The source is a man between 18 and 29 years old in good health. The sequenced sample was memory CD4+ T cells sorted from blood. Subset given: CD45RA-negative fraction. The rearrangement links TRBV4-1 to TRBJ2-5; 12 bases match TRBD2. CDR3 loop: CASSHPRTSGTLKQETQYF. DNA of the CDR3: TGCGCCAGCAGCCATCCGAGGACTAGCGGGACCTTGAAACAAGAGACCCAGTACTTC.